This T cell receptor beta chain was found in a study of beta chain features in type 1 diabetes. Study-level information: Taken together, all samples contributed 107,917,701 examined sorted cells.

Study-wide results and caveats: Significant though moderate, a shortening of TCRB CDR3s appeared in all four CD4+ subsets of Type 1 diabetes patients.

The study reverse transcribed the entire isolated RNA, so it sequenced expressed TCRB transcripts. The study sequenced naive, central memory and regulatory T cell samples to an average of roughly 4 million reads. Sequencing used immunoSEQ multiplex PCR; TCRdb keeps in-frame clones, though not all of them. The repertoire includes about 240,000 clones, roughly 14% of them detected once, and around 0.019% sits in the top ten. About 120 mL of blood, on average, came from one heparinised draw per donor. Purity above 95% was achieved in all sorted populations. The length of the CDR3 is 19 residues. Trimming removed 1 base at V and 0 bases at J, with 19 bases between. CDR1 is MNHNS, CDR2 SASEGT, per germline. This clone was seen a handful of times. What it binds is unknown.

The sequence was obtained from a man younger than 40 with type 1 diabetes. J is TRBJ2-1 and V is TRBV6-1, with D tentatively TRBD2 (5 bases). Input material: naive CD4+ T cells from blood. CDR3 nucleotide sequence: TGTGCCAGCAGTGAAGGGGAGATGTCTAGAACGGGCTCCTACAATGAGCAGTTCTTC. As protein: CASSEGEMSRTGSYNEQFF.